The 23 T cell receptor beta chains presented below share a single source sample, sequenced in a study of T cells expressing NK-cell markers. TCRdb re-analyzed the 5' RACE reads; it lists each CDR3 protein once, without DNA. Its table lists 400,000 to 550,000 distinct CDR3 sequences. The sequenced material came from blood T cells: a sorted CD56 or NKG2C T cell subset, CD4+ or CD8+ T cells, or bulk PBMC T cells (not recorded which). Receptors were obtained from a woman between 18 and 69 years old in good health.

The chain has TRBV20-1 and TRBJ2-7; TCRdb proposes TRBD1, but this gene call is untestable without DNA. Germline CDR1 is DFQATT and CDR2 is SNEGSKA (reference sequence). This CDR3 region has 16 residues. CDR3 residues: CSASFGRGSDSYEQYF.

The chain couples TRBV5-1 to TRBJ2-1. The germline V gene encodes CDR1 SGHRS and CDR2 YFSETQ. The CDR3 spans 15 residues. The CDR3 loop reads CASSLGLVTWGEQFF.

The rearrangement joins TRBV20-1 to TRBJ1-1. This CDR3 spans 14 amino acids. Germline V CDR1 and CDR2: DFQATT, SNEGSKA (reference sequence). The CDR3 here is CSARDRRDNTEAFF.

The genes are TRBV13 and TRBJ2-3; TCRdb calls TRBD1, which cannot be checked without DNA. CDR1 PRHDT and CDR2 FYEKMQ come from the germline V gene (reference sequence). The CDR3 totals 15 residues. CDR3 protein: CASSARDRDSDTQYF.

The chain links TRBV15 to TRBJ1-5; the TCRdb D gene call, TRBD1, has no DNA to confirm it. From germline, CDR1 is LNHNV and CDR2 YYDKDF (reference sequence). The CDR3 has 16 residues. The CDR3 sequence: CATREASGFDNQPQHF.

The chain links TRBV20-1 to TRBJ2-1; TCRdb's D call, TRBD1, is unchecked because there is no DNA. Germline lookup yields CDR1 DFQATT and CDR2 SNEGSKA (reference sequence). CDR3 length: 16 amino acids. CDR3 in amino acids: CSARSYHKGTSNEQFF.

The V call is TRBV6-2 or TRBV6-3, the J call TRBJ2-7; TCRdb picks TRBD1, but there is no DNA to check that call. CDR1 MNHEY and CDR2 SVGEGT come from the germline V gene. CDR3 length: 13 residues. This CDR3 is CASKGSGSHEQYF.

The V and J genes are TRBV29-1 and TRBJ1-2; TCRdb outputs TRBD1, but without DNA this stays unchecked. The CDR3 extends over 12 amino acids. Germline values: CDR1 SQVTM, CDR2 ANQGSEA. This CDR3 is CSVRTGGYGYTF. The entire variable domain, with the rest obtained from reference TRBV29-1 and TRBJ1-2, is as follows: SAVISQKPSRDICQRGTSLTIQCQVDSQVTMMFWYRQQPGQSLTLIATANQGSEATYESGFVIDKFPISRPNLTFSTLTVSNMSPEDSSIYLCSVRTGGYGYTFGSGTRLTVV.

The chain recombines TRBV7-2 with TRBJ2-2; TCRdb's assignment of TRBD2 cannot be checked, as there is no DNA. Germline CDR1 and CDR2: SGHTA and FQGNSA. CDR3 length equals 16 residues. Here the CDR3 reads CASSLVAGARAGELFF.

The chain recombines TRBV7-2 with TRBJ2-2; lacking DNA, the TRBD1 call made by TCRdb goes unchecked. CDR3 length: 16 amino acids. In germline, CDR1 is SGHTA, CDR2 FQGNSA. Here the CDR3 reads CASSLAAGVTTGELFF.

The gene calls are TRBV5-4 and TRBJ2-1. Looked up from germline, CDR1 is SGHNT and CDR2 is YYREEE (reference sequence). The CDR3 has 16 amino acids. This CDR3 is CASSLGSRLSYNEQFF.

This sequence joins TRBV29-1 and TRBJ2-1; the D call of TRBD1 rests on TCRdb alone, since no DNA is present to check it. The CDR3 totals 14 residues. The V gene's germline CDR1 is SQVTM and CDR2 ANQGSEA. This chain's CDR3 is CSVGAGASYNEQFF.

CDR3 in amino acids: CASSSVGEHGELFF. This chain uses TRBV6-5 with TRBJ2-2; the D gene TCRdb calls, TRBD1, cannot be checked with no DNA. Germline loops: CDR1 MNHEY, CDR2 SVGAGI. The CDR3 runs to 14 residues.

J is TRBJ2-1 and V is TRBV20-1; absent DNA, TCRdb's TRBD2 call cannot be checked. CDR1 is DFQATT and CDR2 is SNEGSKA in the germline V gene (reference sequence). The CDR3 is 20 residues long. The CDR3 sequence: CSARDQTGTSGLRSYNEQFF.

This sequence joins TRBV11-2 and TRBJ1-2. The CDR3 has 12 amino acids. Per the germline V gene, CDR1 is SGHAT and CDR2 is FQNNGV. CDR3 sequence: CASSPDMYGYTF.

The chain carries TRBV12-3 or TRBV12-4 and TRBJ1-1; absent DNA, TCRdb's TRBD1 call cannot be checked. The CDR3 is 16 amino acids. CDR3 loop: CASRPGQGFQNTEAFF.

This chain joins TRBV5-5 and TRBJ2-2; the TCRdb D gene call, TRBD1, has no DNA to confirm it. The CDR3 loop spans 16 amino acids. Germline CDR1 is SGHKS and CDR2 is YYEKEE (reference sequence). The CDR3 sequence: CASSLRGGNPTGELFF.

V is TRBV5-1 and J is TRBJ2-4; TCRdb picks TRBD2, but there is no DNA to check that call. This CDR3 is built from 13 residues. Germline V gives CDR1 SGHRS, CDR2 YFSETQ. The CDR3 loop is CASSPSPGGLQYF.

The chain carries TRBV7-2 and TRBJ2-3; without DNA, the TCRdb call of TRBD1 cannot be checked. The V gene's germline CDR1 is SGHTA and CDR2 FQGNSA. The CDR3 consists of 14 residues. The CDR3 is CASSRRDPVDTQYF. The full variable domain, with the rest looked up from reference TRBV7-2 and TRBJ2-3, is GAGVSQSPSNKVTEKGKDVELRCDPISGHTALYWYRQSLGQGLEFLIYFQGNSAPDKSGLPSDRFSAERTGGSVSTLTIQRTQQEDSAVYLCASSRRDPVDTQYFGPGTRLTVL.

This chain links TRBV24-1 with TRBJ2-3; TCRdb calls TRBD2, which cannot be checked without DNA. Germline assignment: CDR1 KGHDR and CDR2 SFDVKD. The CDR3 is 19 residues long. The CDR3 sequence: CATSPGLAGVSLVTDTQYF.

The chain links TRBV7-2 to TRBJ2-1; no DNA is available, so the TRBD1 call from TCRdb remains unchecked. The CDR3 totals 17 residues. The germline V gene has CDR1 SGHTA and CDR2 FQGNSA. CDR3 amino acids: CASSYFLSGGFYNEQFF.

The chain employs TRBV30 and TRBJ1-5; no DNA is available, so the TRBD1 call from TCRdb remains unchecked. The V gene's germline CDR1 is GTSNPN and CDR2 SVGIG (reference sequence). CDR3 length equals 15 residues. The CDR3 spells CAWSVSGNSNQPQHF. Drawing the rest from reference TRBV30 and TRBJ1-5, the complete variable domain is SQTIHQWPATLVQPVGSPLSLECTVEGTSNPNLYWYRQAAGRGLQLLFYSVGIGQISSEVPQNLSASRPQDRQFILSSKKLLLSDSGFYLCAWSVSGNSNQPQHFGDGTRLSIL.

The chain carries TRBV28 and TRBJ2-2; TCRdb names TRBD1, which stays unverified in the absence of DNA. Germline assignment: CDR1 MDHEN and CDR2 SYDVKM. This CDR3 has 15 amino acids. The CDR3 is CASRPPFKGSGELFF.